Listed below are T cell receptor beta chains from one sample, sequenced in a study of blood T cell repertoires in COVID-19. The protocol was immunoSEQ multiplex PCR, while the TCRdb copy is restricted to in-frame clones and leaves out a portion. The sample contains roughly 250,000 clones, about 80% of which appear only once. Sequencing was performed on peripheral blood. These TCRs come from an elderly woman with active or convalescent COVID-19. Both conserved end residues are part of each CDR3. The D gene is left open where the match is weak. The size of a clone is reported for some rows only, either as once, few or many, or as a class for expanded clones.

D gene,J gene,clone size,V gene,CDR3 protein,CDR3 DNA
TRBD2,TRBJ2-2,-,TRBV19,CASSFIGRGTGELFF,TGTGCCAGTAGTTTTATCGGGAGGGGGACCGGGGAGCTGTTTTTT
TRBD1,TRBJ1-6,once,TRBV27,CASRLMDRVLSPLHF,TGTGCCAGCAGGCTAATGGACAGGGTCCTTTCACCCCTCCACTTT
TRBD1,TRBJ1-5,-,TRBV12-5,CAISQGAQIFYYIWPQHF,TGTGCTATTTCCCAGGGGGCGCAGATTTTTTATTATATTTGGCCCCAGCATTTT
-,TRBJ2-3,-,TRBV5-6,CASSLVEGAQYF,TGTGCCAGCAGCCTTGTGGAGGGTGCGCAGTATTTT
TRBD1,TRBJ1-2,-,TRBV5-1,CASSLKGQGSYGYTF,TGCGCTAGCAGCTTAAAGGGACAGGGGAGCTATGGCTACACCTTC
TRBD2,TRBJ2-1,-,TRBV7-7,CASSSGGGNEQFF,TGTGCCAGCAGCTCCGGGGGAGGGAATGAGCAGTTCTTC
-,TRBJ2-2,once,TRBV13,CASSLTATGELFF,TGTGCCAGCAGCTTGACAGCCACCGGGGAGCTGTTTTTT
-,TRBJ1-5,few,TRBV9,CASSVEAGGNQPQHF,TGTGCCAGCAGCGTAGAGGCAGGGGGCAATCAGCCCCAGCATTTT
-,TRBJ2-1,-,TRBV27,CASSTRPTGIDEQFF,TGTGCCAGCAGCACGCGACCAACAGGGATCGATGAGCAGTTCTTC
-,TRBJ1-4,-,TRBV7-9,CASSSALGTNEKLFF,TGTGCCAGCAGCTCAGCGCTGGGCACTAATGAAAAACTGTTTTTT
-,TRBJ2-1,-,TRBV14,CASSQDIGGAGYNEQFF,TGTGCCAGCAGCCAAGATATTGGGGGCGCAGGCTACAATGAGCAGTTCTTC
TRBD2,TRBJ2-2,-,TRBV5-1,CASSFGLAGASTNTGELFF,TGCGCCAGCAGCTTTGGACTAGCGGGGGCCTCGACGAACACCGGGGAGCTGTTTTTT
TRBD1,TRBJ1-4,-,TRBV24-1,CATSDAGQGEYEKLFF,TGTGCCACCAGTGATGCTGGACAGGGAGAATATGAAAAACTGTTTTTT
-,TRBJ2-1,-,TRBV9,CASSVGGLPSYNEQFF,TGTGCCAGCAGCGTAGGTGGACTACCCTCTTACAATGAGCAGTTCTTC
TRBD1,TRBJ2-7,-,TRBV29-1,CSVGTGSYEQYF,TGCAGCGTTGGGACAGGGTCCTACGAGCAGTACTTC
-,TRBJ1-1,-,TRBV30,CAWRPSVYTGSFRF,TGTGCCTGGAGACCCAGCGTTTATACAGGCTCTTTCAGATTT
-,TRBJ1-3,-,TRBV6-5,CASSYWLSGNTIYF,TGTGCCAGCAGTTATTGGCTTTCTGGAAACACCATATATTTT
-,TRBJ2-2,-,TRBV28,CASSTIGVNTGELFF,TGTGCCAGCAGTACGATCGGAGTGAACACCGGGGAGCTGTTTTTT
-,TRBJ1-2,few,TRBV21-1,CASRYRVPCLYGYTF,TGTGCCAGCAGATACAGGGTGCCTTGTCTCTATGGCTACACCTTC
TRBD2,TRBJ2-5,-,TRBV18,CASSPPRRGSGETQYF,TGTGCCAGCTCACCACCGAGAAGGGGTAGCGGGGAGACCCAGTACTTC
-,TRBJ2-4,-,TRBV29-1,CSVGQLSIQYF,TGCAGCGTTGGACAGCTGAGCATTCAGTACTTC
-,TRBJ1-6,-,TRBV7-6,CASSLQNNSPLHF,TGTGCCAGCAGCTTACAAAATAATTCACCCCTCCACTTT
-,TRBJ2-5,-,TRBV19,CASSISGAQETQYF,TGTGCCAGTAGTATATCAGGGGCCCAAGAGACCCAGTACTTC
TRBD1,TRBJ2-6,-,TRBV5-4,CASSSDRAGANVLTF,TGTGCCAGCAGCTCAGACAGGGCTGGGGCCAACGTCCTGACTTTC
-,TRBJ2-5,-,TRBV11-3,CASSLAQGQETQYF,TGTGCCAGCAGCTTAGCCCAGGGACAAGAGACCCAGTACTTC
TRBD2,TRBJ2-7,few,TRBV7-9,CASSKLAGDLTYEQYF,TGTGCCAGCAGCAAACTAGCGGGGGACTTAACCTACGAGCAGTACTTC
TRBD1,TRBJ2-7,-,TRBV30,CAWGTASYEQYF,TGTGCCTGGGGGACAGCATCCTACGAGCAGTACTTC
-,TRBJ1-5,-,TRBV16,CASSHRAGDQPQHF,TGTGCCAGCAGCCACCGCGCGGGAGATCAGCCCCAGCATTTT
-,TRBJ2-7,-,TRBV5-1,CASSLRAGDPLDEQYF,TGCGCCAGCAGCTTGCGGGCAGGGGATCCGCTGGACGAGCAGTACTTC
TRBD2,TRBJ2-1,-,TRBV19,CASSIASGTPRNEQFF,TGTGCCAGTAGTATAGCTAGCGGGACCCCCCGAAATGAGCAGTTCTTC
-,TRBJ2-2,-,TRBV6-1,CASSDPRGIRTGELFF,TGTGCCAGCAGTGACCCCCGCGGGATTAGGACCGGGGAGCTGTTTTTT
TRBD2,TRBJ2-1,-,TRBV4-1,CASGREGGPYNEQFF,TGCGCCAGCGGGCGGGAGGGTGGGCCCTACAATGAGCAGTTCTTC
-,TRBJ1-5,-,TRBV9,CASSGDRIYQPQHF,TGTGCCAGCAGCGGCGACAGGATATATCAGCCCCAGCATTTT
-,TRBJ1-5,few,TRBV28,CASSLGVYQPQHF,TGTGCCAGCAGTTTGGGCGTTTATCAGCCCCAGCATTTT
-,TRBJ2-1,-,TRBV11-1,CASSLANNEQFF,TGTGCCAGCAGCTTAGCCAACAATGAGCAGTTCTTC
-,TRBJ2-7,-,TRBV5-1,CASSPGYEQYF,TGCGCCAGCAGCCCCGGCTACGAGCAGTACTTC
-,TRBJ2-7,-,TRBV19,CASSLYHHFGYEQYF,TGTGCCAGTAGTCTCTATCACCACTTCGGCTACGAGCAGTACTTC
TRBD1,TRBJ2-7,-,TRBV15,CATSGGQGVEQYF,TGTGCCACCAGCGGGGGACAGGGGGTCGAGCAGTACTTC
-,TRBJ2-1,-,TRBV3-1/TRBV3-2,CASSQVQSGYNEQFF,TGTGCCAGCAGCCAAGTCCAATCCGGGTACAATGAGCAGTTCTTC
-,TRBJ2-3,-,TRBV6-2/TRBV6-3,CASSPYSGTQYF,TGTGCCAGCAGCCCCTATTCCGGTACGCAGTATTTT
TRBD1,TRBJ1-2,few,TRBV5-4,CASSSPTGNYGYTF,TGTGCCAGCAGCTCCCCGACAGGGAACTATGGCTACACCTTC
TRBD1,TRBJ1-6,many,TRBV10-3,CAITLDRENSPLHF,TGTGCCATCACCCTTGACAGGGAGAATTCACCCCTCCACTTT
TRBD1,TRBJ1-2,-,TRBV19,CASSILGQGAQDYGYTF,TGTGCCAGTAGTATTTTGGGACAGGGGGCGCAGGACTATGGCTACACCTTC
TRBD2,TRBJ2-5,-,TRBV30,CAWSVHSGGGETQYF,TGTGCCTGGAGTGTACATAGCGGGGGTGGAGAGACCCAGTACTTC
TRBD2,TRBJ2-5,-,TRBV7-2,CASSYTPGLPETQYF,TGTGCCAGCAGTTACACACCGGGACTACCAGAGACCCAGTACTTC
-,TRBJ1-2,-,TRBV11-2,CASSPRGRGDYGYTF,TGTGCCAGCAGCCCCCGGGGCAGGGGTGACTATGGCTACACCTTC
-,TRBJ2-1,-,TRBV20-1,CSASSGGLLFNNEQFF,TGCAGTGCTAGTAGTGGTGGACTTTTATTCAACAATGAGCAGTTCTTC
TRBD1,TRBJ1-1,-,TRBV9,CASSAGTGWMNTEAFF,TGTGCCAGCAGCGCGGGGACAGGTTGGATGAACACTGAAGCTTTCTTT